This note documents a single T cell receptor (beta chain) sequence. The source of the sample is a study of blood T cell repertoires in COVID-19. Sequencing was performed with immunoSEQ multiplex PCR; in TCRdb, only in-frame clones are kept and a portion is missing. Counted here are roughly 200,000 clones, 70% to 90% occurring once; the ten biggest clones make up approximately 12%. CDR1 and CDR2 (germline): SGHTA, FQGNSA. V gave up 4 bases and J gave up 0 bases, with 18 bases separating them. This CDR3 is built from 17 residues. This clonotype was obtained from a young woman who had recovered from COVID-19. This sequence joins TRBV7-2 and TRBJ1-2; a weak D match, TRBD1 (5 bases). What was sequenced was peripheral blood. The chain's CDR3 is CASSSGRRDWTNYGYTF. Written as DNA, the CDR3 is TGTGCCAGCAGCTCCGGACGACGGGACTGGACTAACTATGGCTACACCTTC.